This TCR beta chain emerged from a study of CD8 T cells in Susac syndrome. An input of about 0.45 to 1 ug of RNA was subjected to reverse transcription using random hexamers. MiXCR, run by TCRdb on the immunoSEQ multiplex PCR reads, gives a single entry per CDR3 protein. The data contain 200,000 to 250,000 distinct CDR3 sequences, around 96% of them singletons. This clonotype was recorded once. CD8+ and CD4+ T cells from blood underwent TCR beta sequencing. The sample taken for sequencing was CD4+ T cells from PBMCs. The sequence came from a human donor with multiple sclerosis.

CDR3 residues: CASSRGLAGNEQFF. CDR3 nucleotide sequence: TGTGCCAGCAGCCGCGGACTAGCGGGCAATGAGCAGTTCTTC. The chain is built from TRBV3-1 and TRBJ2-1, with 11 bases matching TRBD2. Trimming removed 4 bases from V and 6 bases from J; junction bases left unmatched: 2. The CDR3 loop spans 14 amino acids. CDR1 is LGHDT, CDR2 YNNKEL, per germline (reference sequence).